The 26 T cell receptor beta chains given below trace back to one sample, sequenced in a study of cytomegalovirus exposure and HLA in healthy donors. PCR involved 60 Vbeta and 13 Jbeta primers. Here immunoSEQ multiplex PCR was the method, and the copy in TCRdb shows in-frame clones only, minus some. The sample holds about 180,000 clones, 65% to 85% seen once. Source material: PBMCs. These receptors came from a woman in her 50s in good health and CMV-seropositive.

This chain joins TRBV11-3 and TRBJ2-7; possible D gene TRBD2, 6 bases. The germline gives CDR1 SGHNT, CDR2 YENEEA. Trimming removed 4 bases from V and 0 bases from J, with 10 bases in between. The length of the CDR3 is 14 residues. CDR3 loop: CASSSGTPSYEQYF. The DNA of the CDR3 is TGTGCCAGCAGCTCTGGGACTCCCTCCTACGAGCAGTACTTC.

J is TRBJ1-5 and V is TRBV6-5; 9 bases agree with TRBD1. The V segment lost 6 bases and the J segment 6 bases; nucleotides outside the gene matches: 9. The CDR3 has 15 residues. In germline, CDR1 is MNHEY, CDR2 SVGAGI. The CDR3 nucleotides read TGTGCCAGCAGAGTCGACAGGGGGATGGGTCAGCCCCAGCATTTT. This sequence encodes CASRVDRGMGQPQHF.

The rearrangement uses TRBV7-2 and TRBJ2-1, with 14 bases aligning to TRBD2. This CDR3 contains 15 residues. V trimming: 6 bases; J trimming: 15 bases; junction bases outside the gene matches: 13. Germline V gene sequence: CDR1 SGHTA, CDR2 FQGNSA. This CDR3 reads CASSSVSGTSGSMFF. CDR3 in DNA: TGTGCCAGCAGTTCAGTTTCCGGGACTAGCGGGAGTATGTTCTTC.

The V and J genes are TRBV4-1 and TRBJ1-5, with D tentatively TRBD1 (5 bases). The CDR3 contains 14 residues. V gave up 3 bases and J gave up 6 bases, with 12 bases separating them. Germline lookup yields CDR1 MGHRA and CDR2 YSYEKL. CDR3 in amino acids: CASSQERRGQPQHF. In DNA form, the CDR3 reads TGCGCCAGCAGCCAGGAGCGGAGGGGTCAGCCCCAGCATTTT.

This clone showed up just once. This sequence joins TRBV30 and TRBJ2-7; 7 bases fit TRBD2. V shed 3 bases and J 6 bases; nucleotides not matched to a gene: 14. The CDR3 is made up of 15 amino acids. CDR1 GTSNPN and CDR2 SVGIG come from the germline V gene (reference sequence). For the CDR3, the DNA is TGTGCCTGGAGCCTCGGGGGAGGGGAAGGGCTCGAGCAGTACTTC. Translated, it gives CAWSLGGGEGLEQYF.

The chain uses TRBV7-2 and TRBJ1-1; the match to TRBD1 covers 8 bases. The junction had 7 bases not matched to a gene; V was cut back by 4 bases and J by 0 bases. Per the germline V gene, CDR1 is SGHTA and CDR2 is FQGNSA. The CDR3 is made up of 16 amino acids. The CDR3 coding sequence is TGTGCCAGCAGCTCCGGACAGGGCTCTCTGAACACTGAAGCTTTCTTT. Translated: CASSSGQGSLNTEAFF.

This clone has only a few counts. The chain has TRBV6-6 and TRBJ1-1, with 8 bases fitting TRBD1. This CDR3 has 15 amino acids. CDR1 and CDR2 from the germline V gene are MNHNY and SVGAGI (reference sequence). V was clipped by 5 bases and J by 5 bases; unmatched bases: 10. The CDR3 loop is CASSPPTGEGTEAFF. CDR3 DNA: TGTGCCAGCAGTCCCCCGACAGGGGAGGGAACTGAAGCTTTCTTT.

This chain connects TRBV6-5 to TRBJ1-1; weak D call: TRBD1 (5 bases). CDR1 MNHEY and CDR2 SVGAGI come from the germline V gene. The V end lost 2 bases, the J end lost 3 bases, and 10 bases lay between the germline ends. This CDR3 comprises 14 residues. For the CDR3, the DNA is TGTGCCAGCAGTTACCCGGGGGGACACACTGAAGCTTTCTTT. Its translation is CASSYPGGHTEAFF.

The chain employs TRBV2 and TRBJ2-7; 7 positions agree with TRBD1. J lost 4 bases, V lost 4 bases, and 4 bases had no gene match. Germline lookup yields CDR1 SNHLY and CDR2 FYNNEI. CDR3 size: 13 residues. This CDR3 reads CASSVLQGYEQYF. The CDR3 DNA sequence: TGTGCCAGCAGTGTATTACAGGGGTACGAGCAGTACTTC.

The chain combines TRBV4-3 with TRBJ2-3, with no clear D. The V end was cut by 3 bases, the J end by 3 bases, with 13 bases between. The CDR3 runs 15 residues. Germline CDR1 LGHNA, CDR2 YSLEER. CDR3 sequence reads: CASSQNYRGTDTQYF. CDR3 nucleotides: TGCGCCAGCAGCCAGAACTACCGAGGAACAGATACGCAGTATTTT.

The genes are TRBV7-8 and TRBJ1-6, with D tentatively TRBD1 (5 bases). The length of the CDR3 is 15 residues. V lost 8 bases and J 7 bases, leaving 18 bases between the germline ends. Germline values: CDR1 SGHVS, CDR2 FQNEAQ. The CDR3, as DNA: TGTGCCAGCGCCTATCGGGGGGTAGGGAATTCACCCCTCCACTTT. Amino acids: CASAYRGVGNSPLHF.

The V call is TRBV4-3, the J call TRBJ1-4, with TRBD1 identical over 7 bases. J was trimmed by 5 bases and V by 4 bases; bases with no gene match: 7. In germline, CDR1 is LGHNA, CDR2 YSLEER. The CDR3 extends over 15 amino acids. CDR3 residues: CASSRNRGGNEKLFF. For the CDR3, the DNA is TGCGCCAGCAGCCGAAACAGGGGTGGAAATGAAAAACTGTTTTTT.

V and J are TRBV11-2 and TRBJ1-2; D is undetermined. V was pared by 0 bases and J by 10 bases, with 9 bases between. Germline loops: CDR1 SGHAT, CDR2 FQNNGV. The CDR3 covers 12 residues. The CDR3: CASSLDTRDYTF. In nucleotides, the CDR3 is TGTGCCAGCAGCTTAGATACGAGGGACTACACCTTC.

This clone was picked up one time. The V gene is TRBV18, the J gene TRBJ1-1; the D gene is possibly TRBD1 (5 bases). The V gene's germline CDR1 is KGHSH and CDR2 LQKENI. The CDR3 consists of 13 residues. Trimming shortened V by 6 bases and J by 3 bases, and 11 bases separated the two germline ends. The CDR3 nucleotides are TGTGCCAGCTCGCCGGAAGGGGACACTGAAGCTTTCTTT. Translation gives CASSPEGDTEAFF. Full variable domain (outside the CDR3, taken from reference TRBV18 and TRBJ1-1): NAGVMQNPRHLVRRRGQEARLRCSPMKGHSHVYWYRQLPEEGLKFMVYLQKENIIDESGMPKERFSAEFPKEGPSILRIQQVVRGDSAAYFCASSPEGDTEAFFGQGTRLTVV.

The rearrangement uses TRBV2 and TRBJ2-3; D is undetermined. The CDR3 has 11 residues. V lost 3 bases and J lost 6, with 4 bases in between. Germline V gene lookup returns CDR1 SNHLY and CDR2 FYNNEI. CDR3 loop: CASSDSDTQYF. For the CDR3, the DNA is TGTGCCAGCAGTGACTCGGATACGCAGTATTTT.

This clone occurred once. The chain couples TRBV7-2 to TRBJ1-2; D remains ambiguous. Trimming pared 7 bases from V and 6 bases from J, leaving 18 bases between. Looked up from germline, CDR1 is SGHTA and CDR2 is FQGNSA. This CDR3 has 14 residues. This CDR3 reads CASTPARGRDGYTF. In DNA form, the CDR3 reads TGTGCCAGCACCCCCGCCCGAGGGAGGGATGGCTACACCTTC.

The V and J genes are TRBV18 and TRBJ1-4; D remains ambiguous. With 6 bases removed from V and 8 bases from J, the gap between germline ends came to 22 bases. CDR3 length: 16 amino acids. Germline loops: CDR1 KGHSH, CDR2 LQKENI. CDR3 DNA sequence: TGTGCCAGCTCCGAAGCGAAATCGGTGAATAGCGAAAAACTGTTTTTT. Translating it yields CASSEAKSVNSEKLFF.

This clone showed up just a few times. The CDR3 sequence: CASRGEGAGDYGYTF. The CDR3 DNA sequence: TGTGCCAGCAGGGGAGAGGGGGCAGGTGACTATGGCTACACCTTC. The V call is TRBV6-1, the J call TRBJ1-2; TRBD1 agrees at 7 bases. The germline gives CDR1 MNHNS, CDR2 SASEGT. Trimming took 6 bases from V and 3 from J; bases not matched to a gene: 10. The CDR3 has 15 residues.

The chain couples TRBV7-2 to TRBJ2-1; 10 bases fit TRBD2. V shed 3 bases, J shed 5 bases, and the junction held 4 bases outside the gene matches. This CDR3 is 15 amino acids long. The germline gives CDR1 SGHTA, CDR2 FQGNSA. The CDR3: CASSLRLAGNNEQFF. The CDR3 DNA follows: TGTGCCAGCAGCTTGAGACTAGCGGGTAACAATGAGCAGTTCTTC. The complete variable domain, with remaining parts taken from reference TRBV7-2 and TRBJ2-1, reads GAGVSQSPSNKVTEKGKDVELRCDPISGHTALYWYRQSLGQGLEFLIYFQGNSAPDKSGLPSDRFSAERTGGSVSTLTIQRTQQEDSAVYLCASSLRLAGNNEQFFGPGTRLTVL.

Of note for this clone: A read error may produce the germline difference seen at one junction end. This CDR3 reads CSSSLSSYEQYF. The CDR3 nucleotides read TGTTCCAGCAGCCTTAGCTCCTACGAGCAGTACTTC. The chain links TRBV7-9 to TRBJ2-7; unclear D gene. The CDR3 spans 12 residues. CDR1 is SEHNR and CDR2 is FQNEAQ in the germline V gene (reference sequence).

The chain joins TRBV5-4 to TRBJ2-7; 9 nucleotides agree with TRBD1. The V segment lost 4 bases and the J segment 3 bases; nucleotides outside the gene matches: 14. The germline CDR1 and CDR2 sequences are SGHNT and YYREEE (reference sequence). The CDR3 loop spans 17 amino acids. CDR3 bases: TGTGCCAGCAGCCAGGGGGGTGGCGGGACAGGGATCTACGAGCAGTACTTC. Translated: CASSQGGGGTGIYEQYF.

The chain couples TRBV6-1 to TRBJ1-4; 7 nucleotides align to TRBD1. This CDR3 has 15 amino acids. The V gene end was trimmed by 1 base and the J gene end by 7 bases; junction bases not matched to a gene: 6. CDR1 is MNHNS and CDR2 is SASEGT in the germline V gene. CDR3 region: CASSEGGGRFEKLFF. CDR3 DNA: TGTGCCAGCAGTGAAGGAGGGGGCCGTTTTGAAAAACTGTTTTTT.

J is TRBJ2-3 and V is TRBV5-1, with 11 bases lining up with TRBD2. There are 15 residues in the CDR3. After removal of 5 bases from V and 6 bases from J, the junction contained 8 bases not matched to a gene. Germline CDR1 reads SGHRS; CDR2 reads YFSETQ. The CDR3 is CASSRLAGPFDTQYF. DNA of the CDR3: TGCGCCAGCAGTCGACTAGCGGGGCCATTTGATACGCAGTATTTT.

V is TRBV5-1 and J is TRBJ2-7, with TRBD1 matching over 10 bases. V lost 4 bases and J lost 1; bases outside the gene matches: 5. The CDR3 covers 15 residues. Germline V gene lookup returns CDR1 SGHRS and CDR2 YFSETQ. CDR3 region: CASSGTGQGSYEQYF. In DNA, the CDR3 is TGCGCCAGCAGCGGAACGGGACAGGGGTCCTACGAGCAGTACTTC.

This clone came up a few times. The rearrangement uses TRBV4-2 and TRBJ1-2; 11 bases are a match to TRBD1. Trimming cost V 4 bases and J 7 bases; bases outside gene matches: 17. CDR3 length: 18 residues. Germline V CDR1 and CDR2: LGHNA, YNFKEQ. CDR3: CASSRPGQGASLLGGYTF. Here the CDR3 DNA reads TGTGCCAGCAGCCGACCCGGACAGGGGGCGTCTCTTTTAGGTGGCTACACCTTC.

CDR3 nucleotides: TGTGCCAGCAGCTTGTTGGGAGACACTGAAGCTTTCTTT. This encodes CASSLLGDTEAFF. The rearrangement joins TRBV5-5 to TRBJ1-1, with D uncertain. The germline CDR1 and CDR2 sequences are SGHKS and YYEKEE (reference sequence). This CDR3 contains 13 residues. Trimming took off 1 base at V and 3 bases at J, with 7 bases between the two ends.